The next 20 T cell receptor beta chains were all read from a single sample in a study of T cells in Graves' hyperthyroidism and ophthalmopathy. Amplified regions were TCR beta CDR3 sequences from RNA transcripts. TCR CDR3 regions were first amplified by RT-PCR with HTBI primers. TCRdb called the multiplex PCR reads again in MiXCR, with one record for every CDR3 protein. The sample shows more than 250,000 distinct CDR3 sequences, about 15% of them seen only once. Specimen: blood. The origin of the receptors is a woman in her forties or fifties with Graves' hyperthyroidism that later progressed to Graves' ophthalmopathy.

As regards this clonotype: A much larger clonotype is one base distant, so this may be a read error. Without the conserved terminal phenylalanine or tryptophan, this CDR3 likely stems from a read error. The genes are TRBV7-2 and TRBJ1-5; the D is unclear. CDR1 SGHTA and CDR2 FQGNSA come from the germline V gene. Between the trimmed V and J ends, which lost 1 base and 3 bases, there was a span of 4 bases. CDR3 size: 13 residues. The CDR3 DNA reads TGTGCCAGCAGCTTAGTACACAATCAGCCCCAGCATTCT. Its protein product is CASSLVHNQPQHS.

This clonotype was counted at least ten times. This chain uses TRBV7-2 with TRBJ2-1; 8 positions agree with TRBD2. The CDR3 spans 15 residues. Germline V gene sequence: CDR1 SGHTA, CDR2 FQGNSA. The V gene end was trimmed by 7 bases and the J gene end by 3 bases; junction bases not matched to a gene: 8. The CDR3 DNA is TGTGCCAGCATTAGGGCAAGCGGGAGCTACAATGAGCAGTTCTTC. This codes for CASIRASGSYNEQFF.

This clonotype was observed at least ten times. The CDR3 reads CASTLGPFNQDTQYF. Here the CDR3 DNA reads TGTGCCAGCACCCTGGGACCGTTCAACCAGGATACGCAGTATTTT. The chain couples TRBV12-3 or TRBV12-4 to TRBJ2-3, with D perhaps assigned TRBD1 or TRBD2 (5 bases each). There are 15 residues in the CDR3. V gave up 7 bases and J gave up 6 bases, with 20 bases separating them.

This clonotype was observed many times. The chain joins TRBV6-1 to TRBJ2-7, with D possibly being TRBD2 (5 bases). Germline CDR1 is MNHNS and CDR2 is SASEGT. V was trimmed by 7 bases and J by 3 bases, leaving 13 bases between them. The CDR3 length is 13 residues. For the CDR3, the DNA is TGTGCCAGCACCCCCGACGGAGGCTACGAGCAGTACTTC. It yields the protein CASTPDGGYEQYF.

This clonotype appeared a few times. The chain uses TRBV15 and TRBJ1-6; 7 nucleotides agree with TRBD1. CDR3 size: 14 residues. CDR1 and CDR2 from the germline V gene are LNHNV and YYDKDF (reference sequence). Trimming at V came to 3 bases and at J to 7 bases, leaving 3 bases not matched to a gene. The CDR3 loop is CATSRTGQNSPLHF. CDR3 nucleotides: TGTGCCACCAGCAGGACAGGGCAAAATTCACCCCTCCACTTT. Looking up the rest from reference TRBV15 and TRBJ1-6 gives the full variable domain: DAMVIQNPRYQVTQFGKPVTLSCSQTLNHNVMYWYQQKSSQAPKLLFHYYDKDFNNEADTPDNFQSRRPNTSFCFLDIRSPGLGDTAMYLCATSRTGQNSPLHFGNGTRLTVT.

The chain joins TRBV6-5 to TRBJ2-3, with 7 bases lining up with TRBD2. Germline values: CDR1 MNHEY, CDR2 SVGAGI. The V gene end was trimmed by 4 bases and the J gene end by 2 bases; junction bases not matched to a gene: 3. The CDR3 runs 14 residues. The CDR3 loop is CASSFRGDTDTQYF. The CDR3 DNA reads TGTGCCAGCAGTTTCCGGGGGGACACAGATACGCAGTATTTT.

This clonotype was observed at least ten times. This sequence joins TRBV27 and TRBJ1-4, with 11 positions matching TRBD1. CDR3 length: 14 amino acids. Looked up from germline, CDR1 is MNHEY and CDR2 is SMNVEV (reference sequence). With 4 bases clipped from V and 5 bases from J, the junction kept 0 bases outside the gene matches. CDR3 sequence (DNA): TGTGCCAGCAGTTGGACAGGGGGCAATGAAAAACTGTTTTTT. Translation gives CASSWTGGNEKLFF.

At least ten counts were recorded for this clonotype. The rearrangement joins TRBV20-1 to TRBJ2-1; 10 nucleotides align to TRBD2. V trimming: 6 bases; J trimming: 4 bases; junction bases outside the gene matches: 12. The germline V gene has CDR1 DFQATT and CDR2 SNEGSKA (reference sequence). The CDR3 is 16 residues long. The CDR3 nucleotides read TGCAGTGCCGCCCATAAGGTAGCGGGGGGATACAATGAGCAGTTCTTC. Translating gives CSAAHKVAGGYNEQFF.

V and J are TRBV19 and TRBJ2-2; 12 bases are shared with TRBD1. The CDR3 runs 16 residues. Germline assignment: CDR1 LNHDA and CDR2 SQIVND (reference sequence). V lost 4 bases and J lost 7; bases outside the gene matches: 7. The CDR3 reads CASSTSGTGGRGELFF. The CDR3 bases are TGTGCCAGTAGTACCTCCGGGACAGGGGGCCGCGGGGAGCTGTTTTTT.

This clonotype showed up many times. The chain links TRBV12-5 to TRBJ2-3, with D hard to call. CDR1 and CDR2 from the germline V gene are LGHNT and FRNRAP. The V end lost 7 bases, the J end lost 5 bases, and 13 bases lay between the germline ends. The CDR3 consists of 13 residues. DNA for the CDR3: TGTGCTAGTGTCAACGTCCCCGGAGATACGCAGTATTTT. It codes for CASVNVPGDTQYF.

In regard to this clonotype: Possible read error: a much larger clone is one base away. This sequence joins TRBV29-1 and TRBJ1-2, with D tentatively TRBD1 (6 bases). V was trimmed by 5 bases and J by 4 bases, leaving 14 bases between them. CDR3 length: 13 amino acids. Germline CDR1 and CDR2: SQVTM and ANQGSEA. In nucleotides, the CDR3 is TGCAGCGTTTCCCAGGGGACCCGCTATGGCTACACCTTC. As protein: CSVSQGTRYGYTF.

This clonotype showed up many times. V and J are TRBV18 and TRBJ1-1; no reliable D call. Germline values: CDR1 KGHSH, CDR2 LQKENI. V was cut by 3 bases and J by 3 bases, with 14 bases left in between. The CDR3 is made up of 15 amino acids. CDR3 residues: CASSPSRTEDTEAFF. The CDR3 nucleotides are TGTGCCAGCTCACCCTCTAGAACAGAGGACACTGAAGCTTTCTTT.

The chain has TRBV9 and TRBJ2-7, with TRBD1 matching 7 bases. Looked up from germline, CDR1 is SGDLS and CDR2 is YYNGEE. The V gene end was trimmed by 4 bases and the J gene end by 3 bases; junction bases not matched to a gene: 13. The CDR3 covers 16 residues. In DNA form, the CDR3 reads TGTGCCAGCAGCCGAACCAAGACAGGGACCCACTACGAGCAGTACTTC. This encodes CASSRTKTGTHYEQYF.

This clonotype was recorded many times. The chain combines TRBV2 with TRBJ2-3; possibly TRBD1 or TRBD2 for D (5 bases each). The CDR3 spans 13 residues. Germline CDR1 SNHLY, CDR2 FYNNEI. Trimming took off 8 bases at V and 1 base at J, with 10 bases between the two ends. CDR3 protein: CASVGDRTDTQYF. The DNA of the CDR3 is TGTGCCAGCGTGGGGGACCGCACAGATACGCAGTATTTT.

This clonotype was detected a few times. The chain recombines TRBV19 with TRBJ2-5, with TRBD1 matching over 10 bases. The CDR3 has 14 residues. V gave up 9 bases and J gave up 4 bases; unmatched junction bases: 8. CDR1 and CDR2 from the germline V gene are LNHDA and SQIVND (reference sequence). CDR3 region: CASQDRGLLETQYF. CDR3 bases: TGTGCCAGCCAGGACAGGGGGTTGCTAGAGACCCAGTACTTC.

This clonotype was counted at least ten times. This chain uses TRBV27 with TRBJ2-7; 10 bases map to TRBD2. The V gene end was trimmed by 4 bases and the J gene end by 6 bases; junction bases not matched to a gene: 6. The CDR3 has 14 residues. In germline, CDR1 is MNHEY, CDR2 SMNVEV (reference sequence). CDR3 residues: CASSSAGGRVEQYF. The CDR3 DNA is TGTGCCAGCAGTTCAGCGGGAGGGCGAGTCGAGCAGTACTTC.

Points on this clonotype: A much more abundant neighbour one base away suggests this may be a read error. This chain uses TRBV18 with TRBJ2-5; TRBD2 matches 8 bases. The CDR3 contains 17 residues. Per germline, CDR1 KGHSH and CDR2 LQKENI. The V and J ends lost 1 base and 5 bases, in that order; junction bases with no gene match: 12. In DNA, the CDR3 is TGTGCCAGCTCACCACAGGTGGGACTAGGACCAGGGGAGACCCAGTACTTC. It specifies CASSPQVGLGPGETQYF.

This clonotype has a count of ten or more. The chain joins TRBV11-2 to TRBJ1-2; a possible D gene is TRBD1 (6 bases). Deletions cut 6 bases from V and 8 bases from J, with 19 bases between. This CDR3 contains 14 residues. Germline CDR1 SGHAT, CDR2 FQNNGV. The chain's CDR3 is CASRRLMGGRGYTF. CDR3 nucleotide sequence: TGTGCCAGCAGGCGACTCATGGGGGGCCGGGGCTACACCTTC.

Many counts were recorded for this clonotype. This sequence joins TRBV5-1 and TRBJ2-3, with D possibly being TRBD2 (5 bases). This CDR3 is built from 15 residues. Deletions cut 0 bases from V and 2 bases from J, with 10 bases between. CDR1 SGHRS and CDR2 YFSETQ come from the germline V gene. CDR3 sequence: CASSLVASDTDTQYF. Written as DNA, the CDR3 is TGCGCCAGCAGCTTGGTAGCGTCAGACACAGATACGCAGTATTTT.

The genes are TRBV2 and TRBJ2-3; D remains unclear. With 3 bases removed from V and 2 bases from J, the gap between germline ends came to 9 bases. The CDR3 sequence is 14 residues long. Germline CDR1 reads SNHLY; CDR2 reads FYNNEI. CDR3 coding DNA: TGTGCCAGCAGTGAGACATATTTCACAGATACGCAGTATTTT. This gives the protein CASSETYFTDTQYF.